Shown below are 5 T cell receptor beta chains from a single sample sequenced in a study of response to subunit inactivated influenza vaccine. TCRdb recomputed calls from the RT-PCR reads with MiXCR, one row per CDR3 protein. Here the sample spans 500,000 to 550,000 distinct CDR3 sequences, about 8% being singletons. Source: PBMCs from blood, taken less than 30 months after vaccination. These receptors all stem from a man aged 45-69 years who received an inactivated influenza vaccine.

This clonotype was observed a handful of times. The CDR3 sequence: CASSPGLASGEQYF. The CDR3 DNA reads as TGTGCCAGCAGCCCGGGACTAGCGTCCGGCGAGCAGTACTTC. V usage is TRBV14 and J usage is TRBJ2-7, with 10 bases aligning to TRBD2. After removal of 4 bases from V and 6 bases from J, the junction contained 6 bases not matched to a gene. The CDR3 covers 14 residues. CDR1 and CDR2 (germline): SGHDN, FVKESK.

This clonotype was seen many times. The chain joins TRBV6-1 to TRBJ1-4; 7 positions agree with TRBD1. In germline, CDR1 is MNHNS, CDR2 SASEGT. The CDR3 covers 13 residues. V trimming: 6 bases; J trimming: 8 bases; junction bases outside the gene matches: 6. This CDR3 is CASRRGHGEKLFF. CDR3 bases: TGTGCCAGCAGGAGGGGGCACGGGGAAAAACTGTTTTTT.

This clonotype was counted at least ten times. The chain recombines TRBV7-2 with TRBJ1-1; 8 positions agree with TRBD1. Trimming at V came to 2 bases and at J to 1 base, leaving 9 bases not matched to a gene. This CDR3 spans 17 amino acids. CDR1 is SGHTA and CDR2 is FQGNSA in the germline V gene. CDR3 residues: CASSLWVDRGPNTEAFF. In DNA form, the CDR3 reads TGTGCCAGCAGCTTATGGGTAGACAGGGGCCCGAACACTGAAGCTTTCTTT. Filled out from reference TRBV7-2 and TRBJ1-1, the complete variable domain reads GAGVSQSPSNKVTEKGKDVELRCDPISGHTALYWYRQSLGQGLEFLIYFQGNSAPDKSGLPSDRFSAERTGGSVSTLTIQRTQQEDSAVYLCASSLWVDRGPNTEAFFGQGTRLTVV.

This clonotype was seen many times. V is TRBV5-1 and J is TRBJ2-5; 7 positions match TRBD1. Unmatched junction bases numbered 8, after V lost 4 bases and J lost 2 bases. Germline-derived CDR1 and CDR2 are SGHRS and YFSETQ. CDR3 size: 15 residues. Here the CDR3 reads CASSGQPGQQETQYF. The CDR3 coding sequence is TGCGCCAGCAGCGGACAACCGGGACAGCAAGAGACCCAGTACTTC.

This clonotype was picked up a small number of times. The V gene is TRBV12-3 or TRBV12-4, the J gene TRBJ2-5, with a possible D match to TRBD2 (7 bases). This CDR3 region has 14 residues. V was pared by 6 bases and J by 6 bases, with 17 bases between. The CDR3 spells CASSQSGGLKTQYF. The CDR3 nucleotides read TGTGCCAGCAGCCAATCGGGGGGCCTGAAGACCCAGTACTTC.